A single sample gave rise to the 23 T cell receptor beta chains below, sequenced in a study of blood T cell repertoires in COVID-19 (dated by TCRdb to about 2020). Library creation used the immunoSEQ multiplex PCR assay. Held by TCRdb, this immuneACCESS table contains in-frame sequences only and omits some clones. Under half of the omission traces to an unresolved V gene where checked; the cause of the rest is unknown. This sample lists 65,000 to 70,000 clones; just over 85% were detected once. The biggest ten clones account for over 4% of the sample. The material sequenced was peripheral blood. These TCRs come from a man in his fifties or sixties with acute or convalescent COVID-19.

The chain carries TRBV28 and TRBJ2-6; 8 nucleotides align to TRBD1. Germline trimming cut 6 bases from V and 1 base from J; bases unmatched to any gene: 8. There are 17 residues in the CDR3. CDR1 and CDR2 (germline): MDHEN, SYDVKM. CDR3 sequence reads: CASRPGTGSSGANVLTF. The CDR3 region has the DNA TGTGCCAGCAGGCCGGGGACAGGCTCGTCTGGGGCCAACGTCCTGACTTTC.

The V call is TRBV28, the J call TRBJ2-1; perhaps TRBD1 as D (5 bases). Germline assignment: CDR1 MDHEN and CDR2 SYDVKM. The CDR3 sequence is 13 residues long. V lost 4 bases, J lost 6 bases, and 10 bases lay in between. The CDR3 DNA sequence: TGTGCCAGCAGTTCGGACACATCCAATGAGCAGTTCTTC. Amino acids: CASSSDTSNEQFF.

This clone was detected only once. V is TRBV5-1 and J is TRBJ2-3; 7 positions match TRBD2. Germline V gives CDR1 SGHRS, CDR2 YFSETQ. CDR3 length: 16 amino acids. After removal of 1 base from V and 6 bases from J, the junction contained 11 bases not matched to a gene. CDR3 region: CASSLFKTGGSDTQYF. The CDR3 DNA follows: TGCGCCAGCAGCTTGTTTAAGACGGGAGGATCCGATACGCAGTATTTT.

The chain carries TRBV9 and TRBJ2-3; TRBD2 matches 8 bases. The V gene end was trimmed by 4 bases and the J gene end by 2 bases; junction bases not matched to a gene: 6. Germline CDR1 is SGDLS and CDR2 is YYNGEE. The CDR3 has 15 amino acids. The CDR3 DNA is TGTGCCAGCAGCTCTAGAGCGGGAGACACAGATACGCAGTATTTT. Its translation is CASSSRAGDTDTQYF. The full variable domain, rest sourced from reference TRBV9 and TRBJ2-3, is DSGVTQTPKHLITATGQRVTLRCSPRSGDLSVYWYQQSLDQGLQFLIQYYNGEERAKGNILERFSAQQFPDLHSELNLSSLELGDSALYFCASSSRAGDTDTQYFGPGTRLTVL.

The V and J genes are TRBV2 and TRBJ1-4; 9 bases line up with TRBD1. The germline V gene encodes CDR1 SNHLY and CDR2 FYNNEI. This CDR3 is 23 amino acids long. Losses at the gene ends were 5 bases for V and 0 bases for J; bases not matched to a gene: 25. CDR3 sequence reads: CASSPAPFGTGSDRLATNEKLFF. Here the CDR3 DNA reads TGTGCCAGCAGTCCAGCGCCGTTCGGGACAGGGTCCGACCGACTTGCAACTAATGAAAAACTGTTTTTT.

This clone appeared a few times. The rearrangement joins TRBV3-1 (or the pseudogene TRBV3-2) to TRBJ1-5, with 7 positions matching TRBD1. V lost 8 bases, J lost 2 bases, and 0 bases stayed unmatched. The CDR3 is made up of 12 amino acids. Germline CDR1 is LGHDT and CDR2 is YNNKEL (reference sequence). In DNA, the CDR3 is TGTGCCAGCCAGGGGGGCAATCAGCCCCAGCATTTT. Translated, it gives CASQGGNQPQHF.

The gene calls are TRBV5-1 and TRBJ2-7; D is possibly TRBD1 (6 bases). From germline, CDR1 is SGHRS and CDR2 YFSETQ. The V and J ends lost 1 base and 5 bases respectively, with 10 bases between them. The CDR3 is 13 residues long. The CDR3 spells CASSLNRVDEQYF. CDR3 nucleotide sequence: TGCGCCAGCAGCTTGAACAGGGTTGACGAGCAGTACTTC.

The chain combines TRBV6-5 with TRBJ2-7; D is perhaps TRBD2 (5 bases). V was clipped by 7 bases and J by 0 bases, with 7 bases between them. The CDR3 is made up of 12 amino acids. Germline V gene data show CDR1 as MNHEY and CDR2 as SVGAGI. CDR3 in DNA: TGTGCCAGCACCCGGGACTCCTACGAGCAGTACTTC. Translating it yields CASTRDSYEQYF.

The J gene is TRBJ1-2, the V gene TRBV19, with D possibly being TRBD1 (6 bases). This CDR3 is built from 15 residues. Germline CDR1 reads LNHDA; CDR2 reads SQIVND (reference sequence). The V gene lost 8 bases and the J gene lost 3 bases, with 19 bases spanning the gap. The CDR3, as DNA: TGTGCCAGTGGGGGCAGGCTTTACCTGGACTATGGCTACACCTTC. Its translation: CASGGRLYLDYGYTF.

The V and J genes are TRBV20-1 and TRBJ1-2; D ambiguous. The CDR3 is 8 amino acids. The V gene's germline CDR1 is DFQATT and CDR2 SNEGSKA (reference sequence). V lost 8 bases to trimming and J lost 7 bases, with 5 bases between them. The CDR3 DNA reads TGCAGTCCTCCTGGCTACACCTTC. Translated, it gives CSPPGYTF.

This chain joins TRBV12-5 and TRBJ1-2; tentative D call: TRBD1 (6 bases). The V end lost 0 bases, the J end lost 3 bases, and 14 bases lay between the germline ends. Germline-derived CDR1 and CDR2 are LGHNT and FRNRAP. CDR3 length: 16 residues. The CDR3, as DNA: TGTGCTAGTGGTTTGGTAGGCGGGGGGCGATACTATGGCTACACCTTC. This sequence encodes CASGLVGGGRYYGYTF.

The chain is built from TRBV3-1 (or the pseudogene TRBV3-2) and TRBJ1-2, with a weak D call TRBD1 (6 bases). The V end was cut by 6 bases, the J end by 5 bases, with 13 bases between. Germline V lookup: CDR1 LGHDT, CDR2 YNNKEL (reference sequence). The CDR3 runs 13 residues. Written as DNA, the CDR3 is TGTGCCAGCAGGAGGGGGGGAGGGTATGGCTACACCTTC. Its protein product is CASRRGGGYGYTF.

The chain recombines TRBV11-2 with TRBJ1-1; D might be TRBD1 (5 bases). The CDR3 is 11 amino acids. Germline loops: CDR1 SGHAT, CDR2 FQNNGV. Trimming took 3 bases from V and 14 from J, leaving 13 bases between them. In DNA, the CDR3 is TGTGCCAGCAGCTTGGTGGGGCCCCCATTCTTT. It is translated as CASSLVGPPFF.

This rearrangement joins TRBV5-4 to TRBJ2-3; D is perhaps TRBD1 (9 bases). Looked up from germline, CDR1 is SGHNT and CDR2 is YYREEE (reference sequence). V dropped 1 base and J dropped 4 bases, with 19 bases sitting between them. This CDR3 has 17 residues. The CDR3 DNA sequence: TGTGCCAGCAGCTTGAAGGGACAGGGCGGGGGGCCAGATACGCAGTATTTT. This encodes CASSLKGQGGGPDTQYF.

In this sample, this clone turned up once. The chain has TRBV5-1 and TRBJ2-3; D is perhaps TRBD1 (6 bases). Germline V lookup: CDR1 SGHRS, CDR2 YFSETQ. Trimming took 4 bases from V and 5 from J, leaving 17 bases between them. The CDR3 is 15 amino acids. In nucleotides, the CDR3 is TGCGCCAGCAGCAAACAGGGTCAAGTGGTAGATACGCAGTATTTT. Translated: CASSKQGQVVDTQYF.

The gene calls are TRBV7-3 and TRBJ2-2, with D hard to call. This CDR3 comprises 15 residues. CDR1 and CDR2 (germline): SGHTA, FQGTGA. V lost 6 bases and J 6 bases, leaving 17 bases between the germline ends. Here the CDR3 reads CASSGASNRAGELFF. CDR3 in DNA: TGTGCCAGCAGTGGAGCTAGTAATCGGGCCGGGGAGCTGTTTTTT.

The chain employs TRBV28 and TRBJ2-7; 9 bases line up with TRBD1. Per germline, CDR1 MDHEN and CDR2 SYDVKM. Unmatched junction bases numbered 9, after V lost 6 bases and J lost 6 bases. The CDR3 loop spans 14 amino acids. The CDR3 DNA follows: TGTGCCAGCAGAAACGGACAGGGGCTTGGCGAGCAGTACTTC. Protein sequence: CASRNGQGLGEQYF. Drawing the rest from reference TRBV28 and TRBJ2-7, the complete variable domain is DVKVTQSSRYLVKRTGEKVFLECVQDMDHENMFWYRQDPGLGLRLIYFSYDVKMKEKGDIPEGYSVSREKKERFSLILESASTNQTSMYLCASRNGQGLGEQYFGPGTRLTVT.

The chain couples TRBV6-1 to TRBJ2-1; TRBD2 matches at 8 bases. There are 18 residues in the CDR3. With V trimmed by 2 bases and J by 6 bases, 15 bases remained unmatched. The V gene's germline CDR1 is MNHNS and CDR2 SASEGT. CDR3 sequence: CASSELSQSGSWGNEQFF. CDR3 DNA sequence: TGTGCCAGCAGTGAACTTTCGCAAAGCGGGAGTTGGGGCAATGAGCAGTTCTTC.

CDR3 bases: TGTGCCAGCAGCTCCAGGGCAGGGTATTCACCCCTCCACTTT. Residues: CASSSRAGYSPLHF. V usage is TRBV27 and J usage is TRBJ1-6; possibly TRBD1 for D (5 bases). Deletions cut 6 bases from V and 8 bases from J, with 14 bases between. The germline V gene has CDR1 MNHEY and CDR2 SMNVEV (reference sequence). The CDR3 loop spans 14 amino acids.

The chain uses TRBV24-1 and TRBJ1-1, with D unresolved. Germline V gene sequence: CDR1 KGHDR, CDR2 SFDVKD. V shed 7 bases and J shed 3 bases, with 17 bases lying between them. CDR3 length: 15 residues. The CDR3 region has the DNA TGTGCCACCAGCGGTGCTCTGGACGGGGACACTGAAGCTTTCTTT. It yields the protein CATSGALDGDTEAFF.

The genes are TRBV19 and TRBJ2-1; 9 nucleotides align to TRBD2. With V trimmed by 3 bases and J by 7 bases, 4 bases remained unmatched. Germline assignment: CDR1 LNHDA and CDR2 SQIVND (reference sequence). CDR3 length: 14 amino acids. The CDR3 DNA reads TGTGCCAGTAGTATTAGCGGGGGCGGAAATGAGCAGTTCTTC. This translates into CASSISGGGNEQFF. The full variable domain, completed using reference TRBV19 and TRBJ2-1, is DGGITQSPKYLFRKEGQNVTLSCEQNLNHDAMYWYRQDPGQGLRLIYYSQIVNDFQKGDIAEGYSVSREKKESFPLTVTSAQKNPTAFYLCASSISGGGNEQFFGPGTRLTVL.

This clone was observed a handful of times. J is TRBJ1-1 and V is TRBV4-2; no definite D call. V dropped 2 bases and J dropped 1 base, with 17 bases sitting between them. The CDR3 is 17 amino acids. Per germline, CDR1 LGHNA and CDR2 YNFKEQ. The CDR3 nucleotides read TGTGCCAGCAGCCAAAACCGTACCAACATTCGGAACACTGAAGCTTTCTTT. Translation: CASSQNRTNIRNTEAFF.

This chain joins TRBV28 and TRBJ2-7; 13 nucleotides agree with TRBD2. Germline V gene sequence: CDR1 MDHEN, CDR2 SYDVKM. After removal of 6 bases from V and 3 bases from J, the junction contained 17 bases not matched to a gene. This CDR3 contains 19 residues. CDR3 residues: CASSLKLESGLAGNYEQYF. CDR3 DNA sequence: TGTGCCAGCAGCCTCAAGTTGGAGTCGGGACTAGCGGGGAACTACGAGCAGTACTTC. Supplemented by reference TRBV28 and TRBJ2-7, the full variable domain reads DVKVTQSSRYLVKRTGEKVFLECVQDMDHENMFWYRQDPGLGLRLIYFSYDVKMKEKGDIPEGYSVSREKKERFSLILESASTNQTSMYLCASSLKLESGLAGNYEQYFGPGTRLTVT.